Listed here are 2 T cell receptor beta chains from one sample, sequenced in a study of blood T cell repertoires in COVID-19. Some clones are missing from TCRdb's copy, which holds only in-frame ones; the method was immunoSEQ multiplex PCR. The repertoire includes some 270,000 clones, 84% of them detected once, and over 1.5% sits in the top ten. Sequencing was done on a sample of peripheral blood. The receptor set was obtained from a woman aged 40 to 49 who had recovered from COVID-19.

The V and J genes are TRBV24-1 and TRBJ1-1; possible D gene TRBD1, 5 bases. The CDR3 covers 14 residues. The V and J ends lost 3 bases and 3 bases respectively, with 10 bases between them. The germline V gene has CDR1 KGHDR and CDR2 SFDVKD. This chain's CDR3 is CATSDGGTHTEAFF. CDR3 DNA: TGTGCCACCAGTGATGGGGGGACGCACACTGAAGCTTTCTTT.

This clone has a handful of counts. The CDR3 region is CAYSEDRVRSPLHF. CDR3 in DNA: TGTGCCTACTCAGAGGACAGGGTTAGGTCACCCCTCCACTTT. The chain carries TRBV30 and TRBJ1-6; 8 bases align to TRBD1. CDR3 size: 14 residues. Germline V gene sequence: CDR1 GTSNPN, CDR2 SVGIG (reference sequence). The junction had 12 bases not matched to a gene; V was cut back by 7 bases and J by 10 bases.